This T cell receptor (beta chain) was captured by sequencing in a study of Ad26.COV2.S vaccination and SARS-CoV-2 variants. Study details: The Ad26.COV2.S arm of the COV1001 trial was where the donor was placed. By the intramuscular route, Ad26.COV2.S was given once, or twice 56 days apart. General observations from the study: Relative to placebo recipients, vaccine recipients exhibited elevated spike-specific TCR breadth.

In the case of this clone: Antigen: not known.

Libraries were prepared by immunoSEQ multiplex PCR; TCRdb keeps only in-frame clonotypes and omits some of them. The sample yields 400,000 to 450,000 clones, approximately 92% seen once. Treatment: some 19 received Ad26.COV2.S at low or high dose, single or two shots; about 5 received placebo; per-sample allocation not given. Vaccine and placebo recipients were sampled on day 63 after the first injection. Germline CDR1 is SGHTA and CDR2 is FQGNSA. The CDR3 runs 14 residues. With 5 bases clipped from V and 5 bases from J, the junction kept 5 bases outside the gene matches. The specimen was peripheral blood, collected in a trial of Ad26.COV2.S vaccine versus placebo. The TCR sequence derives from a person between 18 and 65 years old who received the Ad26.COV2.S COVID-19 vaccine or a placebo. The J gene is TRBJ1-1, the V gene TRBV7-2; TRBD1 matches at 10 bases. The CDR3 region is CASSPDRGKTEAFF. The CDR3 nucleotides read TGTGCCAGCAGCCCGGACAGGGGGAAAACTGAAGCTTTCTTT.